The 23 T cell receptor beta chains reported below all come from one sample, sequenced in a study of T cell responses to AZD1222 COVID-19 vaccine (dated by TCRdb to the early 2020s). The time point label here, explained by the study, means: about 28 days (+/-7) after the second vaccine dose. The library was prepared using the immunoSEQ multiplex PCR assay. The table was pulled from immuneACCESS by TCRdb, which kept in-frame rearrangements only. Such tables lose some clones; where checked, under half of the loss comes from unresolved V genes, and the rest has no known cause. The sample table holds approximately 300,000 clones, of which around 92% were seen once. The biggest ten clones account for less than 0.65% of the sample. The input for sequencing was peripheral blood, taken 28 days after the second AZD1222 dose. The source of these receptors is an adult who received the AZD1222 COVID-19 vaccine.

The CDR3 loop is CATKGGSSSYNEQFF. CDR3 nucleotides: TGTGCCACCAAAGGGGGGTCAAGCTCCTACAATGAGCAGTTCTTC. This chain connects TRBV2 to TRBJ2-1; D is perhaps TRBD1 or TRBD2 (6 bases each). The CDR3 consists of 15 residues. Germline lookup yields CDR1 SNHLY and CDR2 FYNNEI. The V end lost 10 bases, the J end lost 0 bases, and 16 bases lay between the germline ends.

The chain has TRBV7-3 and TRBJ2-1; TRBD1 aligns across 7 bases. CDR1 SGHTA and CDR2 FQGTGA come from the germline V gene. Trimming took 1 base from V and 15 from J; bases not matched to a gene: 6. The CDR3 contains 12 residues. CDR3 sequence reads: CASSLRQGRLFF. The CDR3 DNA is TGTGCCAGCAGCTTAAGACAGGGAAGGCTGTTCTTC.

This chain uses TRBV6-6 with TRBJ1-6, with a possible D match to TRBD1 (5 bases). This CDR3 region has 13 residues. The germline V gene encodes CDR1 MNHNY and CDR2 SVGAGI (reference sequence). The V end lost 8 bases, the J end lost 3 bases, and 8 bases lay between the germline ends. This chain's CDR3 is CASGDFYNSPLHF. CDR3 nucleotide sequence: TGTGCCAGCGGGGACTTCTATAATTCACCCCTCCACTTT.

The chain couples TRBV28 to TRBJ1-6; no clear D gene. The germline V gene has CDR1 MDHEN and CDR2 SYDVKM. Trimming took 6 bases from V and 2 from J, leaving 11 bases between them. The CDR3 sequence is 15 residues long. DNA of the CDR3: TGTGCCAGCAGGCTCGATAGCACCTATAATTCACCCCTCCACTTT. This sequence encodes CASRLDSTYNSPLHF.

The rearrangement joins TRBV29-1 to TRBJ1-3; 7 bases match TRBD1. There are 12 residues in the CDR3. The germline gives CDR1 SQVTM, CDR2 ANQGSEA. With 6 bases clipped from V and 2 bases from J, the junction kept 1 base outside the gene matches. The CDR3 spells CSVTGTGNTIYF. For the CDR3, the DNA is TGCAGCGTGACAGGGACTGGAAACACCATATATTTT.

The chain recombines TRBV6-2 or TRBV6-3 with TRBJ1-5; TRBD1 matches at 8 bases. This CDR3 has 14 amino acids. V lost 5 bases and J lost 3; bases outside the gene matches: 3. From germline, CDR1 is MNHEY and CDR2 SVGEGT. CDR3 sequence: CASSRTGYNQPQHF. CDR3 sequence (DNA): TGTGCCAGCAGTCGGACAGGGTACAATCAGCCCCAGCATTTT.

This chain connects TRBV18 to TRBJ2-7; D gene ambiguous. The V gene lost 3 bases and the J gene lost 3 bases, with 12 bases spanning the gap. The CDR3 runs to 14 residues. Germline-derived CDR1 and CDR2 are KGHSH and LQKENI. CDR3 nucleotides: TGTGCCAGCTCACCGGTAGGCCCCATCTACGAGCAGTACTTC. This codes for CASSPVGPIYEQYF.

As DNA, the CDR3 is TGTGCCAGCAGCCAAACCAGGGGCTCCGAAGCTTTCTTT. Amino acid sequence: CASSQTRGSEAFF. The V call is TRBV3-1 (or the pseudogene TRBV3-2), the J call TRBJ1-1, with a tentative D call TRBD1 (6 bases). The V gene lost 2 bases and the J gene lost 8 bases, with 12 bases spanning the gap. Germline CDR1 and CDR2: LGHDT and YNNKEL (reference sequence). This CDR3 region has 13 residues.

The chain recombines TRBV11-2 with TRBJ2-5, with no clear D. The CDR3 runs to 16 residues. Germline CDR1 reads SGHAT; CDR2 reads FQNNGV. Between the trimmed V and J ends, which lost 1 base and 2 bases, there was a span of 14 bases. The CDR3 DNA sequence: TGTGCCAGCAGCTTAGGATACAACCCACTGCAAGAGACCCAGTACTTC. This codes for CASSLGYNPLQETQYF.

The CDR3 DNA is TGTGCCAGCAGCTTGGGAACAGGGGGGGGTCAGCCCCAGCATTTT. Translating it yields CASSLGTGGGQPQHF. The genes are TRBV5-6 and TRBJ1-5, with 8 bases fitting TRBD1. Germline V gene lookup returns CDR1 SGHDT and CDR2 YYEEEE. The CDR3 sequence is 15 residues long. The ends lost 0 bases at V and 6 bases at J; junction bases unmatched: 5.

The chain combines TRBV10-3 with TRBJ1-5, with TRBD1 matching over 7 bases. V lost 6 bases, J lost 2 bases, and 1 base stayed unmatched. The CDR3 totals 13 residues. The germline CDR1 and CDR2 sequences are ENHRY and SYGVKD. DNA for the CDR3: TGTGCCATCAGCGGACAGGGCAATCAGCCCCAGCATTTT. Translated, it gives CAISGQGNQPQHF.

This chain uses TRBV12-3 or TRBV12-4 with TRBJ2-1, with a possible D match to TRBD2 (5 bases). The V end lost 4 bases, the J end lost 6 bases, and 10 bases lay between the germline ends. This CDR3 contains 13 residues. CDR3 sequence reads: CASSWEYRNEQFF. Written as DNA, the CDR3 is TGTGCCAGCAGTTGGGAGTATCGCAATGAGCAGTTCTTC.

The chain has TRBV28 and TRBJ2-1, with 10 bases aligning to TRBD2. V was clipped by 10 bases and J by 6 bases; unmatched bases: 6. Germline assignment: CDR1 MDHEN and CDR2 SYDVKM. This CDR3 comprises 13 residues. The CDR3 here is CAITSGGANEQFF. The CDR3 DNA follows: TGTGCCATCACGAGCGGGGGGGCCAATGAGCAGTTCTTC.

The chain uses TRBV19 and TRBJ1-5; 7 bases are shared with TRBD1. Germline values: CDR1 LNHDA, CDR2 SQIVND (reference sequence). This CDR3 has 13 residues. V was clipped by 4 bases and J by 5 bases; unmatched bases: 2. The CDR3 DNA sequence: TGTGCCAGTAGTAGGGACAGATATCAGCCCCAGCATTTT. This gives the protein CASSRDRYQPQHF.

The rearrangement joins TRBV19 to TRBJ1-5; 8 bases agree with TRBD1. The J segment lost 0 bases and the V segment lost 2 bases, leaving 6 bases of the junction unmatched. The length of the CDR3 is 17 residues. Germline V gene lookup returns CDR1 LNHDA and CDR2 SQIVND (reference sequence). The chain's CDR3 is CASSIINRGISNQPQHF. CDR3 nucleotides: TGTGCCAGTAGTATAATAAACAGGGGGATTAGCAATCAGCCCCAGCATTTT.

The chain recombines TRBV6-6 with TRBJ2-5; D tentatively reads TRBD1 or TRBD2 (6 bases each). V was pared by 6 bases and J by 4 bases, with 15 bases between. There are 14 residues in the CDR3. From germline, CDR1 is MNHNY and CDR2 SVGAGI (reference sequence). CDR3: CASSALQGGETQYF. The DNA for the CDR3 is TGTGCCAGCAGCGCTCTACAGGGAGGAGAGACCCAGTACTTC.

V usage is TRBV2 and J usage is TRBJ2-3, with D hard to call. Trimming removed 11 bases from V and 1 base from J, with 13 bases in between. The CDR3 spans 13 residues. Germline V CDR1 and CDR2: SNHLY, FYNNEI. The DNA of the CDR3 is TGTGCCGCCGGACGACTTGGCACAGATACGCAGTATTTT. It encodes CAAGRLGTDTQYF.

This rearrangement joins TRBV3-1 (or the pseudogene TRBV3-2) to TRBJ1-1; maybe TRBD1 (5 bases). Germline values: CDR1 LGHDT, CDR2 YNNKEL (reference sequence). CDR3 length: 13 amino acids. The V and J ends lost 8 bases and 4 bases respectively, with 14 bases between them. In DNA form, the CDR3 reads TGTGCCAGCGGCCTCAATGGGGGCACTGAAGCTTTCTTT. This translates into CASGLNGGTEAFF.

The chain is built from TRBV7-2 and TRBJ2-7; D not certain. Germline loops: CDR1 SGHTA, CDR2 FQGNSA. The CDR3 has 13 amino acids. Trimming removed 6 bases from V and 1 base from J, with 10 bases in between. CDR3 residues: CASRPSGSYEQYF. The CDR3 DNA sequence: TGTGCCAGCAGGCCCTCTGGGTCCTACGAGCAGTACTTC.

This clone was counted a single time. The chain uses TRBV2 and TRBJ1-4; D unresolved. CDR1 and CDR2 from the germline V gene are SNHLY and FYNNEI. The length of the CDR3 is 14 residues. V shed 5 bases and J shed 5 bases, with 12 bases lying between them. The CDR3 loop reads CASSRGPVNEKLFF. In DNA, the CDR3 is TGTGCCAGCAGTAGAGGGCCAGTAAATGAAAAACTGTTTTTT.

The gene calls are TRBV5-1 and TRBJ2-7; 11 bases line up with TRBD2. After removal of 0 bases from V and 5 bases from J, the junction contained 10 bases not matched to a gene. This CDR3 region has 17 residues. CDR1 SGHRS and CDR2 YFSETQ come from the germline V gene. The CDR3 loop is CASSLGALAGEIHEQYF. The CDR3 nucleotides are TGCGCCAGCAGCTTGGGGGCACTAGCGGGAGAAATCCACGAGCAGTACTTC.

This sequence joins TRBV7-6 and TRBJ2-7, with 10 bases aligning to TRBD2. This CDR3 is built from 14 residues. The germline CDR1 and CDR2 sequences are SGHVS and FNYEAQ. Trimming removed 4 bases from V and 2 bases from J; junction bases left unmatched: 2. The CDR3 nucleotides are TGTGCCAGCAGCTCGGGACTAGCGCCCTACGAGCAGTACTTC. Its translation: CASSSGLAPYEQYF.

The chain has TRBV19 and TRBJ2-7, with TRBD1 matching over 10 bases. This CDR3 comprises 17 residues. After removal of 5 bases from V and 1 base from J, the junction contained 11 bases not matched to a gene. Germline lookup yields CDR1 LNHDA and CDR2 SQIVND (reference sequence). In DNA, the CDR3 is TGTGCCAGTAGTCCTAAGGGACCGGGACAGGGGTCCTACGAGCAGTACTTC. Translating it yields CASSPKGPGQGSYEQYF. The whole variable domain, filled in from reference TRBV19 and TRBJ2-7, reads DGGITQSPKYLFRKEGQNVTLSCEQNLNHDAMYWYRQDPGQGLRLIYYSQIVNDFQKGDIAEGYSVSREKKESFPLTVTSAQKNPTAFYLCASSPKGPGQGSYEQYFGPGTRLTVT.